Below, one TCR beta chain is given with its context. Assay: immunoSEQ multiplex PCR; the TCRdb copy retains only in-frame clones and omits some. The sample holds approximately 24,000 clones, around 85% seen once. This sample was taken from a study of graft-versus-host responses after intestinal transplantation. Trimming took 0 bases from V and 1 from J, leaving 22 bases between them. The CDR3 length is 19 residues. The source of this sequence is a human patient who received an intestinal transplant, so some T cells may come from the graft donor. The specimen comprised PBMCs, sampled around 440 days after intestinal transplant. The chain is built from TRBV23-1 and TRBJ2-7; the D call may be TRBD1 or TRBD2 (5 bases each). TRBV23-1 is an ORF for which the function is uncertain. The CDR3 DNA reads TGCGCCAGCAGTCAATCGGCCGGGACCAAAAAAAGGACGTCCTACGAGCAGTACTTC. As protein: CASSQSAGTKKRTSYEQYF.